This TCR beta chain is from a study of beta chain features in type 1 diabetes. Expressed TCRB transcripts got sequenced, as all isolated RNA was reverse transcribed. Some clones are missing from TCRdb's copy, which holds only in-frame ones; the method was immunoSEQ multiplex PCR. There are around 240,000 clones in the sample; about 9.3% occur only once, and 0.03% to 0.04% lies in the top ten. Only a few counts were recorded for this clone. The sequenced material came from naive CD4+ T cells from blood. This TCR was recovered from a woman under 30 in good health.

The CDR3 DNA reads as TGCAGCGTTGGCAGGGCGCTCAGAAACACTGAAGCTTTCTTT. Translating gives CSVGRALRNTEAFF. The V call is TRBV29-1, the J call TRBJ1-1; a possible D gene is TRBD1 (5 bases). This CDR3 contains 14 residues. Trimming shortened V by 4 bases and J by 2 bases, and 14 bases separated the two germline ends. CDR1 is SQVTM, CDR2 ANQGSEA, per germline.